The 28 T cell receptor beta chains below come from one sample, sequenced in a study of beta chain features in type 1 diabetes. Study conclusions and caveats: People with Type 1 diabetes carried modestly yet significantly shorter TCRB CDR3s in all four CD4+ subsets.

Sequenced material consisted of expressed TCRB transcripts (all of the isolated RNA was reverse transcribed). The assay was immunoSEQ multiplex PCR, and TCRdb's table has in-frame clones only and misses some. The sample consists of around 600,000 clones, 9.5% to 15% of them appearing once. The antigens of these receptors remain unknown. The material sequenced was naive CD4+ T cells from blood. The receptors were sampled from a man younger than 45 with type 1 diabetes.

The chain recombines TRBV29-1 with TRBJ2-5, with D possibly being TRBD1 (6 bases). V was clipped by 3 bases and J by 5 bases, with 10 bases between them. The CDR3 contains 12 residues. From germline, CDR1 is SQVTM and CDR2 ANQGSEA. CDR3 sequence (DNA): TGCAGCGTTGAGGGGCAGGGGGAGACCCAGTACTTC. This translates into CSVEGQGETQYF.

The rearrangement uses TRBV5-4 and TRBJ2-3, with TRBD2 identical over 8 bases. Germline-derived CDR1 and CDR2 are SGHNT and YYREEE (reference sequence). There are 16 residues in the CDR3. V was pared by 2 bases and J by 2 bases, with 7 bases of the junction left unmatched. CDR3 nucleotides: TGTGCCAGCAGCTTAAGCGGGGGCCTTTCCACAGATACGCAGTATTTT. Translation gives CASSLSGGLSTDTQYF.

The V and J genes are TRBV6-7 and TRBJ2-7, with 8 bases fitting TRBD1. TRBV6-7 is an ORF; its function is uncertain. J gave up 9 bases and V 6 bases, and 4 bases lay outside the gene matches. This CDR3 has 11 amino acids. Here the CDR3 reads CASRYTGGQYF. CDR3 sequence (DNA): TGTGCCAGCAGATATACAGGGGGGCAGTACTTC.

In this sample, this clone turned up a few times. V gene TRBV7-9 combines with J gene TRBJ1-5; 7 positions match TRBD1. The length of the CDR3 is 14 residues. The trim removed 1 base at V and 7 bases at J, leaving 4 bases unmatched. Germline assignment: CDR1 SEHNR and CDR2 FQNEAQ (reference sequence). CDR3 loop: CASSLGQGLQPQHF. DNA of the CDR3: TGTGCCAGCAGCTTAGGACAGGGTTTGCAGCCCCAGCATTTT.

This chain uses TRBV5-4 with TRBJ1-4, with 8 bases matching TRBD1. Germline CDR1 and CDR2: SGHNT and YYREEE (reference sequence). The CDR3 runs to 14 residues. The trim removed 3 bases at V and 7 bases at J, leaving 5 bases unmatched. This chain's CDR3 is CASSSQGAREKLFF. The CDR3 bases are TGTGCCAGCAGCTCGCAGGGGGCTCGTGAAAAACTGTTTTTT.

This clone was observed a handful of times. The chain has TRBV4-2 and TRBJ2-5; D not certain. CDR3 length: 14 residues. The V gene's germline CDR1 is LGHNA and CDR2 YNFKEQ. Trimming removed 1 base from V and 7 bases from J, with 13 bases in between. CDR3 DNA: TGTGCCAGCAGCCAAGTAGACACGCGTGGGACCCAGTACTTC. As protein: CASSQVDTRGTQYF.

This chain uses TRBV4-3 with TRBJ2-3; 7 nucleotides line up with TRBD2. The trim removed 1 base at V and 0 bases at J, leaving 16 bases unmatched. This CDR3 region has 20 residues. Per the germline V gene, CDR1 is LGHNA and CDR2 is YSLEER. The CDR3 region has the DNA TGCGCCAGCAGCCAAGGCATTAGTTCCGCAGGACTAGTGAGCACAGATACGCAGTATTTT. It codes for CASSQGISSAGLVSTDTQYF.

The chain employs TRBV11-3 and TRBJ1-1; D might be TRBD1 (6 bases). Trimming stripped 5 bases from V and 6 bases from J, with 16 bases between. Germline CDR1 is SGHNT and CDR2 is YENEEA. CDR3 size: 14 residues. As DNA, the CDR3 is TGTGCCAGCAGCGCCCGAGGGGGTGGGGCTGAAGCTTTCTTT. It specifies CASSARGGGAEAFF.

This clone was observed a handful of times. V is TRBV9 and J is TRBJ1-5, with 7 bases aligning to TRBD1. V dropped 3 bases and J dropped 11; count of bases not matched to a gene: 11. The germline gives CDR1 SGDLS, CDR2 YYNGEE. CDR3 length: 14 residues. CDR3 amino acids: CASSAKQGEEAQHF. The CDR3 bases are TGTGCCAGCAGCGCGAAGCAGGGGGAGGAGGCCCAGCATTTT.

This clone was seen more than once but under ten times. The chain is built from TRBV7-6 and TRBJ1-3; 9 bases line up with TRBD1. Germline-derived CDR1 and CDR2 are SGHVS and FNYEAQ. The ends lost 5 bases at V and 1 base at J; junction bases unmatched: 9. This CDR3 region has 17 residues. The chain's CDR3 is CASSPTGTGSSGNTIYF. CDR3 nucleotides: TGTGCCAGCAGCCCGACGGGGACAGGGTCATCTGGAAACACCATATATTTT.

Comment on this clone: Additional DNA sequences in this sample encode the identical CDR3. The rearrangement uses TRBV4-3 and TRBJ2-7, with TRBD1 matching over 8 bases. This CDR3 region has 13 residues. Germline CDR1 LGHNA, CDR2 YSLEER. Losses at the gene ends were 4 bases for V and 3 bases for J; bases not matched to a gene: 2. The CDR3 nucleotides are TGCGCCAGCAGCCGCGACAGGGGCTACGAGCAGTACTTC. This codes for CASSRDRGYEQYF.

This clone came up a few times. V and J are TRBV5-4 and TRBJ2-5, with D hard to call. V lost 1 base and J lost 5, with 9 bases in between. This CDR3 comprises 13 residues. Germline-derived CDR1 and CDR2 are SGHNT and YYREEE (reference sequence). This chain's CDR3 is CASSLWSGETQYF. CDR3 nucleotide sequence: TGTGCCAGCAGCTTGTGGAGTGGGGAGACCCAGTACTTC.

The sample holds a few counts of this clone. The chain combines TRBV9 with TRBJ1-1; D ambiguous. Trimming removed 0 bases from V and 7 bases from J, with 19 bases in between. Germline V lookup: CDR1 SGDLS, CDR2 YYNGEE. This CDR3 is 16 amino acids long. The CDR3 is CASSVATGGMTHEAFF. As DNA, the CDR3 is TGTGCCAGCAGCGTAGCTACTGGAGGGATGACACATGAAGCTTTCTTT.

This clone was seen a few times. Other DNA variants within this sample encode the same CDR3. The V call is TRBV7-2, the J call TRBJ2-1; unclear D gene. Looked up from germline, CDR1 is SGHTA and CDR2 is FQGNSA. This CDR3 spans 12 amino acids. V lost 0 bases, J lost 9 bases, and 6 bases lay in between. CDR3 nucleotide sequence: TGTGCCAGCAGCTTAGCGCGCGGTGAGCAGTTCTTC. As protein: CASSLARGEQFF.

DNA of the CDR3: TGTGCCAGCAGCCCAGCAGAGAGGGACGGGGATACGCAGTATTTT. It encodes CASSPAERDGDTQYF. J is TRBJ2-3 and V is TRBV7-9, with D possibly called TRBD1 or TRBD2 (5 bases each). With 5 bases removed from V and 6 bases from J, the gap between germline ends came to 18 bases. CDR1 and CDR2 from the germline V gene are SEHNR and FQNEAQ (reference sequence). CDR3 size: 15 residues.

The rearrangement uses TRBV11-3 and TRBJ1-6; no definite D call. The germline gives CDR1 SGHNT, CDR2 YENEEA. V lost 4 bases and J 14 bases, leaving 18 bases between the germline ends. The CDR3 has 14 residues. As DNA, the CDR3 is TGTGCCAGCAGCTCCTACCGGACCCTCGGGACCCTCCACTTT. Its protein is CASSSYRTLGTLHF.

This chain joins TRBV9 and TRBJ2-2, with a weak D call TRBD1 (7 bases). The CDR3 length is 19 residues. Trimming took 0 bases from V and 3 from J, leaving 21 bases between them. Germline V gene data show CDR1 as SGDLS and CDR2 as YYNGEE. CDR3 coding DNA: TGTGCCAGCAGCGTAGATTTTCGCGGGAAAACAGGGGACACCGGGGAGCTGTTTTTT. Its translation: CASSVDFRGKTGDTGELFF. Together with reference TRBV9 and TRBJ2-2, the CDR3 gives the full variable domain: DSGVTQTPKHLITATGQRVTLRCSPRSGDLSVYWYQQSLDQGLQFLIQYYNGEERAKGNILERFSAQQFPDLHSELNLSSLELGDSALYFCASSVDFRGKTGDTGELFFGEGSRLTVL.

This clone turned up a few times. The gene calls are TRBV9 and TRBJ2-1, with 9 bases fitting TRBD2. This CDR3 has 15 residues. Unmatched junction bases numbered 7, after V lost 4 bases and J lost 5 bases. CDR1 SGDLS and CDR2 YYNGEE come from the germline V gene. The CDR3 loop reads CASSPGGLAHNEQFF. The CDR3 nucleotides are TGTGCCAGCAGCCCCGGAGGACTAGCGCACAATGAGCAGTTCTTC. Complete variable domain (other parts from reference TRBV9 and TRBJ2-1): DSGVTQTPKHLITATGQRVTLRCSPRSGDLSVYWYQQSLDQGLQFLIQYYNGEERAKGNILERFSAQQFPDLHSELNLSSLELGDSALYFCASSPGGLAHNEQFFGPGTRLTVL.

This clone has more than one count but fewer than ten. V and J are TRBV29-1 and TRBJ2-7, with D uncertain. Germline V lookup: CDR1 SQVTM, CDR2 ANQGSEA. V gave up 2 bases and J gave up 7 bases, with 12 bases separating them. This CDR3 region has 12 residues. Here the CDR3 DNA reads TGCAGCGTTGAACGCTCTTACGGGGAGCAGTACTTC. It codes for CSVERSYGEQYF.

This clone was found a few times. Other DNA sequences in this specimen translate into the identical CDR3. The chain employs TRBV7-2 and TRBJ1-5; D unclear. The CDR3 extends over 12 amino acids. The V end lost 1 base, the J end lost 7 bases, and 5 bases lay between the germline ends. Per germline, CDR1 SGHTA and CDR2 FQGNSA. CDR3: CASSLVRQPQHF. For the CDR3, the DNA is TGTGCCAGCAGCTTAGTTAGACAGCCCCAGCATTTT.

This clone was observed a handful of times. The V call is TRBV4-3, the J call TRBJ2-5, with TRBD1 matching 7 bases. This CDR3 spans 16 amino acids. CDR1 is LGHNA and CDR2 is YSLEER in the germline V gene. The trim removed 3 bases at V and 2 bases at J, leaving 9 bases unmatched. The CDR3 here is CASSHNAGTAQETQYF. The CDR3 bases are TGCGCCAGCAGCCATAACGCCGGGACAGCTCAAGAGACCCAGTACTTC.

In its sample, this clone was seen a few times. The CDR3 nucleotides read TGCGCCAGCAGCTTGGGGATAGGTAATCGGTTCGATACGCAGTATTTT. It yields the protein CASSLGIGNRFDTQYF. The chain carries TRBV5-1 and TRBJ2-3; D unclear. With 0 bases removed from V and 6 bases from J, the gap between germline ends came to 17 bases. Germline-derived CDR1 and CDR2 are SGHRS and YFSETQ. The CDR3 is 16 residues long.

This clone was picked up a small number of times. The rearrangement uses TRBV9 and TRBJ2-3, with TRBD1 matching 7 bases. V gave up 4 bases and J gave up 0 bases; unmatched junction bases: 8. The CDR3 has 16 residues. CDR1 is SGDLS and CDR2 is YYNGEE in the germline V gene. The CDR3 DNA is TGTGCCAGCAGCCCCCGGGACAGCCCTAGCACAGATACGCAGTATTTT. Protein product: CASSPRDSPSTDTQYF.

The chain employs TRBV20-1 and TRBJ2-7; D is undetermined. V lost 5 bases to trimming and J lost 2 bases, with 4 bases between them. The CDR3 runs 10 residues. Germline assignment: CDR1 DFQATT and CDR2 SNEGSKA (reference sequence). For the CDR3, the DNA is TGCAGTGCTGTCCCCTACGAGCAGTACTTC. It is translated as CSAVPYEQYF.

This clone has a handful of counts. Within the sample, other DNA sequences also encode this same CDR3. The chain has TRBV7-9 and TRBJ1-5; TRBD1 is a possible D gene (5 bases). CDR3 length: 15 residues. V shed 0 bases and J shed 1 base, with 7 bases lying between them. CDR1 is SEHNR and CDR2 is FQNEAQ in the germline V gene (reference sequence). CDR3: CASSLAPGSNQPQHF. CDR3 sequence (DNA): TGTGCCAGCAGCTTAGCCCCAGGGAGCAATCAGCCCCAGCATTTT.

This clone appeared a few times. The rearrangement joins TRBV7-8 to TRBJ2-3; 12 bases fit TRBD2. Germline CDR1 SGHVS, CDR2 FQNEAQ. V trimming: 5 bases; J trimming: 3 bases; junction bases outside the gene matches: 6. The CDR3 is 16 amino acids. The DNA of the CDR3 is TGTGCCAGCAGCCCTAGCGGGGGGGGTGGAACAGATACGCAGTATTTT. Translated, it gives CASSPSGGGGTDTQYF.

A few counts support this clone. This sequence joins TRBV9 and TRBJ1-5; 8 nucleotides match TRBD1. The CDR3 loop spans 15 amino acids. The V segment lost 0 bases and the J segment 6 bases; nucleotides outside the gene matches: 5. The germline gives CDR1 SGDLS, CDR2 YYNGEE. The CDR3 region has the DNA TGTGCCAGCAGCGTAGGGACAGGGCTGAGTCAGCCCCAGCATTTT. Translation gives CASSVGTGLSQPQHF.

This clone was observed a few times. This chain connects TRBV29-1 to TRBJ1-2; unclear D gene. V lost 0 bases and J 6 bases, leaving 8 bases between the germline ends. The CDR3 is 12 amino acids. Germline lookup yields CDR1 SQVTM and CDR2 ANQGSEA. CDR3 residues: CSVEEGSHGYTF. CDR3 sequence (DNA): TGCAGCGTTGAAGAGGGGTCCCATGGCTACACCTTC.